This T cell receptor (beta chain) was recovered during a study of blood T cell repertoires in COVID-19. Study background: There were acute and convalescent COVID-19 samples, and they came from the United States, Italy and Spain. The cDNA or gDNA used as material had been derived from T cells, B-cell-depleted T cells, or PBMCs.

V was pared by 6 bases and J by 5 bases, with 6 bases of the junction left unmatched. Per germline, CDR1 MDHEN and CDR2 SYDVKM. The CDR3 contains 13 residues. As originally analysed: Counts of nucleated cells, estimated from reference gene primer amplification, were obtained. Clones were sequenced by immunoSEQ multiplex PCR, and TCRdb holds only the in-frame ones, with some missing. For V, J and clone size, that table is used; D and trimming come from the DNA. The sample yields 150,000 or so clones, 85% to 95% seen once. The sequenced sample consisted of peripheral blood. The chain is built from TRBV28 and TRBJ1-1; 7 nucleotides agree with TRBD1. The TCR was taken from a man aged 50 to 60 with acute or convalescent COVID-19. CDR3 sequence: CASRQTGNTEAFF. The CDR3 DNA follows: TGTGCCAGCAGACAGACAGGGAATACTGAAGCTTTCTTT.